Presented here are 25 T cell receptor beta chains from one specimen sequenced in a study of CD8 T cells in ankylosing spondylitis. Study-wide points: Characteristic of ankylosing spondylitis blood, it appeared, was a TCR beta motif comprising roughly eight highly homologous variants.

TCRdb reprocessed the 5' RACE reads with MiXCR, giving one entry per CDR3 protein. The data show under 950,000 distinct CDR3 sequences, around a fifth seen once. No cognate antigen is known for these TCRs. The specimen was blood, either unsorted or a sorted T cell fraction (not recorded which). These receptors all stem from a male donor with ankylosing spondylitis.

The rearrangement joins TRBV2 to TRBJ2-7; D perhaps matches TRBD1 (5 bases). Germline CDR1 and CDR2: SNHLY and FYNNEI. The CDR3 sequence is 14 residues long. V was pared by 6 bases and J by 4 bases, with 16 bases between. The CDR3 nucleotides are TGTGCCAGCAGGGCAGGGCGTGGGTCTTACGAGCAGTACTTC. This translates into CASRAGRGSYEQYF.

Ten or more counts support this clonotype. The chain recombines TRBV3-1 with TRBJ2-3; 7 nucleotides match TRBD1. The germline V gene has CDR1 LGHDT and CDR2 YNNKEL (reference sequence). CDR3 size: 13 residues. J was trimmed by 4 bases and V by 4 bases; bases with no gene match: 2. The CDR3 here is CASSRQGADTQYF. In nucleotides, the CDR3 is TGTGCCAGCAGCCGACAGGGTGCAGATACGCAGTATTTT.

This clonotype has just a few counts. The chain couples TRBV28 to TRBJ2-7, with 9 nucleotides matching TRBD2. From germline, CDR1 is MDHEN and CDR2 SYDVKM. The CDR3 covers 17 residues. J gave up 0 bases and V 2 bases, and 8 bases lay outside the gene matches. As DNA, the CDR3 is TGTGCCAGCAGTTTACAACTAGTTAGCGGGAGCTCCTACGAGCAGTACTTC. As protein: CASSLQLVSGSSYEQYF.

This clonotype was observed many times. This chain connects TRBV29-1 to TRBJ2-1, with TRBD1 matching 8 bases. The ends lost 3 bases at V and 7 bases at J; junction bases unmatched: 11. The CDR3 is 15 residues long. Germline V gene lookup returns CDR1 SQVTM and CDR2 ANQGSEA. CDR3 in DNA: TGCAGCGTTGACTGGTCTGGGCAGGGGGCGAATGAGCAGTTCTTC. This sequence encodes CSVDWSGQGANEQFF.

This chain uses TRBV12-3 or TRBV12-4 with TRBJ1-5; 9 bases are a match to TRBD1. The J segment lost 3 bases and the V segment lost 6 bases, leaving 9 bases of the junction unmatched. The CDR3 runs 16 residues. The CDR3 region has the DNA TGTGCCAGCAGCATACAGGGGGCGGAATTCAATCAGCCCCAGCATTTT. Translated: CASSIQGAEFNQPQHF.

Written as DNA, the CDR3 is TGCGCCAGCAGCTACCCCACAGACAGGGGGCATTTCTACGAGCAGTACTTC. Protein product: CASSYPTDRGHFYEQYF. This rearrangement joins TRBV5-1 to TRBJ2-7; 10 nucleotides line up with TRBD1. Per germline, CDR1 SGHRS and CDR2 YFSETQ. Trimming cost V 3 bases and J 3 bases; bases outside gene matches: 12. This CDR3 contains 17 residues.

This clonotype occurred a few times. The chain employs TRBV5-1 and TRBJ2-7, with D maybe TRBD1 (6 bases). Germline V lookup: CDR1 SGHRS, CDR2 YFSETQ. This CDR3 is 15 amino acids long. The V and J ends lost 4 bases and 0 bases respectively, with 14 bases between them. CDR3 sequence (DNA): TGCGCCAGCAGCCAAGACAGGTTGGGCTCCTACGAGCAGTACTTC. It specifies CASSQDRLGSYEQYF. Full variable domain (outside the CDR3, taken from reference TRBV5-1 and TRBJ2-7): KAGVTQTPRYLIKTRGQQVTLSCSPISGHRSVSWYQQTPGQGLQFLFEYFSETQRNKGNFPGRFSGRQFSNSRSEMNVSTLELGDSALYLCASSQDRLGSYEQYFGPGTRLTVT.

There are a few counts of this clonotype. This chain uses TRBV5-1 with TRBJ2-3, with 8 nucleotides matching TRBD1. The CDR3 totals 15 residues. V was clipped by 0 bases and J by 14 bases; unmatched bases: 14. CDR1 and CDR2 (germline): SGHRS, YFSETQ. CDR3 sequence: CASSLGLIPGQEAYF. The CDR3 region has the DNA TGCGCCAGCAGCTTGGGCCTGATTCCGGGACAGGAGGCGTATTTT.

The chain joins TRBV20-1 to TRBJ1-6; possibly TRBD1 for D (6 bases). Per the germline V gene, CDR1 is DFQATT and CDR2 is SNEGSKA (reference sequence). This CDR3 region has 15 residues. V lost 2 bases and J 8 bases, leaving 16 bases between the germline ends. The CDR3 loop is CSARRRGGPDSPLHF. CDR3 coding DNA: TGCAGTGCTAGACGGAGGGGGGGACCGGATTCACCCCTCCACTTT.

This clonotype showed up just a few times. V gene TRBV12-3 or TRBV12-4 combines with J gene TRBJ2-1; 10 positions agree with TRBD2. V trimming: 6 bases; J trimming: 0 bases; junction bases outside the gene matches: 8. This CDR3 is built from 17 residues. CDR3 amino acids: CASRPGLALSSYNEQFF. The DNA for the CDR3 is TGTGCCAGCAGACCGGGACTAGCGCTCAGCTCCTACAATGAGCAGTTCTTC.

J is TRBJ2-7 and V is TRBV5-1; 8 positions agree with TRBD1. This CDR3 comprises 15 residues. The germline gives CDR1 SGHRS, CDR2 YFSETQ. After removal of 3 bases from V and 0 bases from J, the junction contained 5 bases not matched to a gene. As DNA, the CDR3 is TGCGCCAGCAGCTCGGACAGGGACGGCTCCTACGAGCAGTACTTC. Translation gives CASSSDRDGSYEQYF. Based on the CDR3 plus reference TRBV5-1 and TRBJ2-7, the full variable domain is KAGVTQTPRYLIKTRGQQVTLSCSPISGHRSVSWYQQTPGQGLQFLFEYFSETQRNKGNFPGRFSGRQFSNSRSEMNVSTLELGDSALYLCASSSDRDGSYEQYFGPGTRLTVT.

The sample holds a few counts of this clonotype. The rearrangement links TRBV29-1 to TRBJ1-2, with D maybe TRBD1 (6 bases). The CDR3 has 13 amino acids. V lost 0 bases and J 3 bases, leaving 8 bases between the germline ends. Germline CDR1 and CDR2: SQVTM and ANQGSEA. The CDR3 reads CSVEDGGDYGYTF. The CDR3 DNA reads as TGCAGCGTTGAAGATGGGGGCGACTATGGCTACACCTTC.

This clonotype occurred once. This chain joins TRBV5-1 and TRBJ2-7, with TRBD1 matching over 9 bases. Germline assignment: CDR1 SGHRS and CDR2 YFSETQ. The CDR3 length is 15 residues. With V trimmed by 5 bases and J by 5 bases, 11 bases remained unmatched. CDR3 in DNA: TGCGCCAGCAGACCCACCCTTGACAGGGGGGACGAGCAGTACTTC. Translation: CASRPTLDRGDEQYF.

The chain recombines TRBV7-8 with TRBJ1-4, with D possibly matching TRBD1 (6 bases). From germline, CDR1 is SGHVS and CDR2 FQNEAQ. V was pared by 5 bases and J by 8 bases, with 21 bases between. The CDR3 covers 16 residues. CDR3 sequence reads: CASSQQARGAGEKLFF. The CDR3 DNA reads as TGTGCCAGCAGCCAACAGGCCAGGGGCGCCGGGGAAAAACTGTTTTTT.

The V call is TRBV6-5, the J call TRBJ2-3; no reliable D call. Germline assignment: CDR1 MNHEY and CDR2 SVGAGI. Trimming removed 0 bases from V and 1 base from J, with 14 bases in between. CDR3 length equals 17 residues. The CDR3 sequence is CASSYSIRQEGTDTQYF. CDR3 bases: TGTGCCAGCAGTTACTCGATTAGGCAGGAAGGCACAGATACGCAGTATTTT.

The chain is built from TRBV20-1 and TRBJ1-6; TRBD1 aligns across 8 bases. Germline values: CDR1 DFQATT, CDR2 SNEGSKA (reference sequence). Germline trimming cut 0 bases from V and 3 bases from J; bases unmatched to any gene: 7. The CDR3 is made up of 17 amino acids. The CDR3 DNA reads as TGCAGTGCTAGAGATTTAGACAGGGGCTTCTATAATTCACCCCTCCACTTT. This sequence encodes CSARDLDRGFYNSPLHF.

The chain combines TRBV4-3 with TRBJ2-5; D call uncertain. CDR1 LGHNA and CDR2 YSLEER come from the germline V gene. V lost 0 bases and J lost 5, with 7 bases in between. This CDR3 is built from 13 residues. The CDR3 DNA is TGCGCCAGCAGCCAAGAGCTCGGGGAGACCCAGTACTTC. Translating gives CASSQELGETQYF.

The chain employs TRBV27 and TRBJ1-2, with 9 nucleotides matching TRBD1. V dropped 6 bases and J dropped 7; count of bases not matched to a gene: 12. The germline V gene encodes CDR1 MNHEY and CDR2 SMNVEV (reference sequence). The CDR3 is made up of 15 amino acids. The DNA of the CDR3 is TGTGCCAGCAGATATCTTCCCGGGACAGGGAGTGGCTACACCTTC. Its translation: CASRYLPGTGSGYTF.

This clonotype was seen repeatedly, ten times or more. The chain employs TRBV12-3 or TRBV12-4 and TRBJ2-1; D call uncertain. V was clipped by 6 bases and J by 7 bases, with 10 bases between them. The CDR3 length is 12 residues. The CDR3 is CASRTPKNEQFF. For the CDR3, the DNA is TGTGCCAGCAGGACCCCGAAGAATGAGCAGTTCTTC.

CDR3 DNA sequence: TGTGCCAGCAGTTTCGGGACTTACACAGATACGCAGTATTTT. Translating it yields CASSFGTYTDTQYF. The V and J genes are TRBV27 and TRBJ2-3, with D possibly TRBD2 on 6 matching bases. V was cut by 3 bases and J by 2 bases, with 9 bases left in between. The V gene's germline CDR1 is MNHEY and CDR2 SMNVEV (reference sequence). CDR3 length: 14 amino acids.

This clonotype was seen only a few times. The chain carries TRBV29-1 and TRBJ2-7; D gene uncertain. The CDR3 is 12 residues long. V was cut by 4 bases and J by 0 bases, with 7 bases left in between. CDR1 and CDR2 (germline): SQVTM, ANQGSEA. CDR3 in amino acids: CSVVSASYEQYF. The CDR3 region has the DNA TGCAGCGTTGTGTCCGCCTCCTACGAGCAGTACTTC.

The chain recombines TRBV20-1 with TRBJ2-7, with D possibly TRBD2 on 6 matching bases. Germline V lookup: CDR1 DFQATT, CDR2 SNEGSKA (reference sequence). Trimming left V 3 bases short and J 2 bases short, with 11 bases between. This CDR3 has 13 residues. This chain's CDR3 is CSASRRAAYEQYF. The CDR3, as DNA: TGCAGTGCTAGTCGGAGGGCCGCCTACGAGCAGTACTTC.

The chain recombines TRBV30 with TRBJ1-4; tentatively, D is TRBD1 (5 bases). The CDR3 is 13 residues long. Germline lookup yields CDR1 GTSNPN and CDR2 SVGIG (reference sequence). V was shortened by 7 bases and J by 7 bases, with 16 bases between the two germline ends. This chain's CDR3 is CALGQGIGEKLFF. The CDR3, as DNA: TGTGCCTTGGGGCAGGGCATCGGTGAAAAACTGTTTTTT.

The chain is built from TRBV28 and TRBJ1-1; maybe TRBD1 (6 bases). This CDR3 has 15 amino acids. Germline CDR1 MDHEN, CDR2 SYDVKM. V lost 5 bases and J lost 1, with 14 bases in between. Here the CDR3 reads CASSTQGRGNTEAFF. As DNA, the CDR3 is TGTGCCAGCAGTACTCAGGGGCGGGGGAACACTGAAGCTTTCTTT.

This chain connects TRBV7-2 to TRBJ2-7, with 8 nucleotides matching TRBD2. The CDR3 consists of 14 residues. Germline values: CDR1 SGHTA, CDR2 FQGNSA. V was pared by 5 bases and J by 2 bases, with 5 bases of the junction left unmatched. The CDR3 loop is CASSPRGGPYEQYF. For the CDR3, the DNA is TGTGCCAGCAGCCCCCGGGGGGGCCCCTACGAGCAGTACTTC. The variable domain in full, with the rest retrieved from reference TRBV7-2 and TRBJ2-7, is GAGVSQSPSNKVTEKGKDVELRCDPISGHTALYWYRQSLGQGLEFLIYFQGNSAPDKSGLPSDRFSAERTGGSVSTLTIQRTQQEDSAVYLCASSPRGGPYEQYFGPGTRLTVT.